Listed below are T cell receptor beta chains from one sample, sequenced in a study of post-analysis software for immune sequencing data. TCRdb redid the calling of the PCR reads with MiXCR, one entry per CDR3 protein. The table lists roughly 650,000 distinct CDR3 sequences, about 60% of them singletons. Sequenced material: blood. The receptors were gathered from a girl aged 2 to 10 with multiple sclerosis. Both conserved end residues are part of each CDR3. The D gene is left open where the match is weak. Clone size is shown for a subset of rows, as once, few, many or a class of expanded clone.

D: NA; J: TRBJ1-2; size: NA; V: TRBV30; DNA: TGTGCCTGGAGTGGCGGACAGAGCTATGGCTACACCTTC; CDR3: CAWSGGQSYGYTF
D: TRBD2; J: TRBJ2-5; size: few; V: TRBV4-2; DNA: TGTGCCAGCAGCCAAGACCCTAGCGGCGAGACCCAGTACTTC; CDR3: CASSQDPSGETQYF
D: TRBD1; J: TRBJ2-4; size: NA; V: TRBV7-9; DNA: TGTGCCAGCAGCTTCGCTCCGGGACAGGCTAAAAACATTCAGTACTTC; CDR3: CASSFAPGQAKNIQYF
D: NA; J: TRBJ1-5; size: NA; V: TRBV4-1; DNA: TGCGCCAGCAGCCGCCTGACAGCGGATCAGCCCCAGCATTTT; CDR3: CASSRLTADQPQHF
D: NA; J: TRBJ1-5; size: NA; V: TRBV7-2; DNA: TGTGCCAGCAGCTCCGATATCAGCAATCAGCCCCAGCATTTT; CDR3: CASSSDISNQPQHF
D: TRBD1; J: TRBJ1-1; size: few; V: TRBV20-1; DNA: TGCAGTGCTAGAGACTCGGGACAGGGGAACACTGAAGCTTTCTTT; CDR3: CSARDSGQGNTEAFF
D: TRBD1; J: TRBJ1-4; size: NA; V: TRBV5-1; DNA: TGCGCCAGCAGCTTGTTACCGGGACAGCTCGAAAAACTGTTTTTT; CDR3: CASSLLPGQLEKLFF
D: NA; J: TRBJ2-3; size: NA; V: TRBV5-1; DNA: TGCGCCAGCAGCTTGGTGGGCGCAGAACAGTATTTT; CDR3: CASSLVGAEQYF
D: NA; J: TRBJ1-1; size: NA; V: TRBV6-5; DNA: TGTGCCAGCAGTTACTCGGCAGGACCCACTGAAGCTTTCTTT; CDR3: CASSYSAGPTEAFF
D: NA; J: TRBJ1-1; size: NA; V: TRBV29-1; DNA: TGCAGCGTTGAACCAAAGGGGGACACTGAAGCTTTCTTT; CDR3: CSVEPKGDTEAFF
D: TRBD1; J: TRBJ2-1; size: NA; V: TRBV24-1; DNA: TGTGCCACCAGTGATTCGGGACAGGGGACGTTCTTC; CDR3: CATSDSGQGTFF
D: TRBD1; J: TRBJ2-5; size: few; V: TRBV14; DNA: TGTGCCAGCAGCGACAGGGAAGAGACCCAGTACTTC; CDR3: CASSDREETQYF
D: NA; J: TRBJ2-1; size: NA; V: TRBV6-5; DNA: TGTGCCAGCAGTACCGGACCGCCGGCCAATGAGCAGTTCTTC; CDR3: CASSTGPPANEQFF
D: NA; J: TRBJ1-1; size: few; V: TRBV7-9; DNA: TGTGCCAGCAGCCAGGGGAGTTCGGGGACCACTGAAGCTTTCTTT; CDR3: CASSQGSSGTTEAFF
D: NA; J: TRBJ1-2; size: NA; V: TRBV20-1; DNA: TGCAGTGCTGAGGGGGGTAACTATGGCTACACCTTC; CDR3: CSAEGGNYGYTF
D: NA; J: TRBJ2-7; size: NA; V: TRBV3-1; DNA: TGTGCCAGCAGCCAAGCCCCCTCGGGGGAGCAGTACTTC; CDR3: CASSQAPSGEQYF
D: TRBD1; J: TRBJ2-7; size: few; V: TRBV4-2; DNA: TGTGCCAGCAGCCAGACAGGGTACGAGCAGTACTTC; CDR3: CASSQTGYEQYF
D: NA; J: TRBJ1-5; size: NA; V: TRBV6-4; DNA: TGTGCCAGCAGTGTCCAGGTTGATCAGCCCCAGCATTTT; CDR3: CASSVQVDQPQHF
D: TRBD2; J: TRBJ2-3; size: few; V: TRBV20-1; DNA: TGCAGTGCTAGAGATCAACTAGCGGGGGTCACAGATACGCAGTATTTT; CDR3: CSARDQLAGVTDTQYF